This T cell receptor (beta chain) was recovered during a study of T cells expressing NK-cell markers. Study context: Beta-chain profiling covered CD3+CD56+NKG2C+, CD3+CD56+NKG2C- and CD3+CD56-NKG2C+ sorted subsets. Overall study findings and caveats: It remained uncertain whether the expanded NKG2C+ T cell clones were specific for HCMV antigens.

With respect to this clonotype: Its target is unknown.

No DNA is given; TCRdb re-called the 5' RACE reads and lists each CDR3 protein once. The listing contains about 260,000 distinct CDR3 sequences. CDR1 is SGHKS, CDR2 YYEKEE, per germline (reference sequence). This CDR3 is built from 16 residues. The TCR originated in a woman aged 18-70 years in good health. Material for sequencing was blood T cells: a sorted CD56 or NKG2C T cell subset, CD4+ or CD8+ T cells, or bulk PBMC T cells (not recorded which). The chain employs TRBV5-5 and TRBJ2-1; TCRdb's assignment of TRBD1 cannot be checked, as there is no DNA. The CDR3 sequence is CASSLVTGAARGEQFF.